One sample yielded the 18 T cell receptor beta chains listed below, sequenced in a study of identical twins. TCRdb re-called the 5' RACE reads with MiXCR, one entry per CDR3 protein. Of under 450,000 distinct CDR3 sequences in the sample, around 20% were seen once. Sequencing was performed on naive T cells sorted from blood. The receptors were sampled from a man in his forties or fifties in good health.

The chain has TRBV10-3 and TRBJ2-3, with TRBD2 identical over 10 bases. Trimming took 0 bases from V and 3 from J; bases not matched to a gene: 9. This CDR3 is built from 18 residues. CDR1 ENHRY and CDR2 SYGVKD come from the germline V gene. CDR3 region: CAISESFLASGGTDTQYF. The CDR3, as DNA: TGTGCCATCAGTGAGTCGTTTTTGGCTAGCGGGGGAACAGATACGCAGTATTTT.

This clonotype was seen ten or more times. This chain joins TRBV12-3 or TRBV12-4 and TRBJ2-1, with D tentatively TRBD1 or TRBD2 (5 bases each). The CDR3 is made up of 15 amino acids. The ends were cut back, 3 bases at V and 8 bases at J, with 17 bases in the middle. The CDR3 reads CASSFLPGPRDEQFF. The CDR3 DNA is TGTGCCAGCAGTTTTCTACCGGGGCCAAGGGATGAGCAGTTCTTC.

At least ten counts were recorded for this clonotype. Germline is not matched at one junction end, which may reflect a read error. This chain links TRBV11-2 with TRBJ2-1, with TRBD2 as a possible D gene (7 bases). This CDR3 comprises 13 residues. Germline assignment: CDR1 SGHAT and CDR2 FQNNGV. In DNA, the CDR3 is TGTGCCAGCAGCTTAGGTGGTGCGGGGGCCGTAGGGTTC. Residues: CASSLGGAGAVGF.

A remark on this clonotype: No conserved phenylalanine or tryptophan is present at the end of the CDR3, so a read error is the likely explanation. The rearrangement joins TRBV7-9 to TRBJ2-1; D remains unclear. Deletions cut 5 bases from V and 4 bases from J, with 12 bases between. The germline gives CDR1 SEHNR, CDR2 FQNEAQ (reference sequence). There are 14 residues in the CDR3. The CDR3 loop reads CASSGWPSYNEQFL. The CDR3 DNA is TGTGCCAGCAGCGGATGGCCATCATACAATGAGCAGTTCTTG.

In its sample, this clonotype was seen many times. J is TRBJ2-2 and V is TRBV18; the match to TRBD1 covers 7 bases. The CDR3 contains 14 residues. CDR1 and CDR2 (germline): KGHSH, LQKENI. The V and J ends lost 3 bases and 4 bases, in that order; junction bases with no gene match: 2. The CDR3 loop reads CASSPSGGTGELFF. In DNA form, the CDR3 reads TGTGCCAGCTCACCTTCAGGGGGCACCGGGGAGCTGTTTTTT.

A few counts support this clonotype. This chain uses TRBV6-2 or TRBV6-3 with TRBJ1-5; D might be TRBD1 (6 bases). Germline lookup yields CDR1 MNHEY and CDR2 SVGEGT. The CDR3 extends over 14 amino acids. Deletions cut 6 bases from V and 11 bases from J, with 20 bases between. The DNA of the CDR3 is TGTGCCAGCAGCCGGACAGCAGGGAGGCTGGCCCAGCATTTT. This codes for CASSRTAGRLAQHF.

The J gene is TRBJ2-3, the V gene TRBV6-6; the D is unclear. Trimming shortened V by 6 bases and J by 6 bases, and 10 bases separated the two germline ends. CDR1 MNHNY and CDR2 SVGAGI come from the germline V gene (reference sequence). The CDR3 is 12 residues long. The CDR3 region has the DNA TGTGCCAGCAGCCCAGCCCGGGATACGCAGTATTTT. This translates into CASSPARDTQYF.

The V gene is TRBV30, the J gene TRBJ1-5; unclear D gene. In germline, CDR1 is GTSNPN, CDR2 SVGIG (reference sequence). CDR3 length equals 14 residues. Trimming left V 2 bases short and J 1 base short, with 9 bases between. Here the CDR3 DNA reads TGTGCCTGGAGTTATAGCAGCAGCAATCAGCCCCAGCATTTT. Its protein is CAWSYSSSNQPQHF.

The genes are TRBV20-1 and TRBJ2-7; TRBD2 matches 8 bases. The CDR3 length is 13 residues. Trimming took 2 bases from V and 9 from J; bases not matched to a gene: 9. Germline CDR1 reads DFQATT; CDR2 reads SNEGSKA (reference sequence). The CDR3 reads CSARPPQRETQYF. CDR3 coding DNA: TGCAGTGCTAGACCCCCCCAGCGGGAGACGCAGTACTTC.

This chain links TRBV10-2 with TRBJ2-5, with D possibly being TRBD2 (6 bases). The CDR3 is 15 amino acids. Per germline, CDR1 WSHSY and CDR2 SAAADI. V was cut by 8 bases and J by 5 bases, with 21 bases left in between. CDR3 in amino acids: CASLPVGSKWETQYF. CDR3 nucleotide sequence: TGCGCCAGCCTTCCGGTCGGGAGTAAGTGGGAGACCCAGTACTTC.

This clonotype was counted a few times. The V and J genes are TRBV6-5 and TRBJ1-5, with no clear D. V was pared by 4 bases and J by 9 bases, with 16 bases between. The CDR3 extends over 14 amino acids. The germline gives CDR1 MNHEY, CDR2 SVGAGI. In DNA form, the CDR3 reads TGTGCCAGCAGTTCCGCGGACCGCGACCGGCCCCAGCATTTT. Amino acid sequence: CASSSADRDRPQHF.

The chain is built from TRBV3-1 and TRBJ2-5, with unresolved D. Germline lookup yields CDR1 LGHDT and CDR2 YNNKEL (reference sequence). Trimming left V 0 bases short and J 2 bases short, with 13 bases between. The CDR3 length is 16 residues. This CDR3 reads CASSQERLLNQETQYF. The CDR3 nucleotides are TGTGCCAGCAGCCAAGAACGGCTTCTGAATCAAGAGACCCAGTACTTC.

Ten or more counts support this clonotype. This sequence joins TRBV10-3 and TRBJ1-1; weak D call: TRBD1 (6 bases). The germline V gene encodes CDR1 ENHRY and CDR2 SYGVKD. CDR3 length equals 13 residues. Trimming took off 10 bases at V and 2 bases at J, with 14 bases between the two ends. The CDR3 spells CATLGHGNTEAFF. The DNA for the CDR3 is TGTGCCACGCTGGGACATGGCAACACTGAAGCTTTCTTT.

This clonotype was detected many times. The rearrangement uses TRBV7-2 and TRBJ2-7; 8 bases align to TRBD2. The junction had 8 bases not matched to a gene; V was cut back by 2 bases and J by 2 bases. This CDR3 comprises 16 residues. The germline V gene encodes CDR1 SGHTA and CDR2 FQGNSA. The CDR3 region is CASSLRALAAAYEQYF. The CDR3 bases are TGTGCCAGCAGCTTACGCGCACTAGCGGCCGCCTACGAGCAGTACTTC.

The V call is TRBV27, the J call TRBJ2-2; 9 bases are a match to TRBD1. The CDR3 has 16 residues. CDR1 is MNHEY, CDR2 SMNVEV, per germline (reference sequence). J gave up 7 bases and V 3 bases, and 9 bases lay outside the gene matches. The CDR3 region is CASSFYGTGPGGELFF. The CDR3 nucleotides are TGTGCCAGCAGTTTTTATGGGACAGGGCCAGGCGGGGAGCTGTTTTTT.

In this sample, this clonotype turned up a few times. The chain has TRBV5-6 and TRBJ1-5, with no clear D. Between the trimmed V and J ends, which lost 0 bases and 2 bases, there was a span of 9 bases. Looked up from germline, CDR1 is SGHDT and CDR2 is YYEEEE. This CDR3 is 15 amino acids long. The DNA of the CDR3 is TGTGCCAGCAGCTTGGCCGGGAGCGGCAATCAGCCCCAGCATTTT. Translation: CASSLAGSGNQPQHF.

The chain recombines TRBV11-1 with TRBJ2-1; 9 positions agree with TRBD2. V was pared by 0 bases and J by 9 bases, with 9 bases of the junction left unmatched. Germline loops: CDR1 SGHAT, CDR2 FQDESV (reference sequence). This CDR3 region has 16 residues. This CDR3 is CASSLAAGTSLGEQFF. As DNA, the CDR3 is TGTGCCAGCAGCTTAGCCGCCGGGACTAGCTTGGGTGAGCAGTTCTTC.

This clonotype was recorded a few times. The chain couples TRBV15 to TRBJ1-2; 7 nucleotides line up with TRBD1. V was clipped by 5 bases and J by 5 bases; unmatched bases: 5. The CDR3 extends over 13 amino acids. Germline loops: CDR1 LNHNV, CDR2 YYDKDF (reference sequence). The CDR3: CATSPGGYYGYTF. The CDR3 DNA reads as TGTGCCACCAGCCCAGGGGGGTATTATGGCTACACCTTC.